These 20 T cell receptor beta chains were sequenced from one sample in a study of cytomegalovirus exposure and HLA in healthy donors. Profiled with immunoSEQ multiplex PCR; TCRdb holds only in-frame clones, not every one. The sample has 150,000 to 200,000 clones; about 84% are singletons. Material for sequencing was PBMCs. The receptors come from a woman aged 18-29 years in good health and CMV-seronegative.

This chain uses TRBV27 with TRBJ1-5, with D tentatively TRBD1 (5 bases). Trimming stripped 0 bases from V and 2 bases from J, with 14 bases between. The CDR3 consists of 17 residues. Germline V gene sequence: CDR1 MNHEY, CDR2 SMNVEV (reference sequence). CDR3 loop: CASSLSGGGEGNQPQHF. The DNA for the CDR3 is TGTGCCAGCAGTTTATCGGGGGGGGGAGAGGGCAATCAGCCCCAGCATTTT.

This chain joins TRBV5-1 and TRBJ1-3; 7 bases agree with TRBD1. V was clipped by 3 bases and J by 0 bases; unmatched bases: 0. The germline V gene has CDR1 SGHRS and CDR2 YFSETQ. The CDR3 loop spans 14 amino acids. As DNA, the CDR3 is TGCGCCAGCAGCTGGGACAGCTCTGGAAACACCATATATTTT. Its translation is CASSWDSSGNTIYF.

The V and J genes are TRBV2 and TRBJ1-5; TRBD1 matches 10 bases. Germline values: CDR1 SNHLY, CDR2 FYNNEI. The CDR3 length is 14 residues. The junction had 5 bases not matched to a gene; V was cut back by 7 bases and J by 5 bases. The CDR3 sequence is CASMSGTGDQPQHF. The CDR3 DNA follows: TGTGCCAGCATGTCCGGGACAGGGGATCAGCCCCAGCATTTT. Together with reference TRBV2 and TRBJ1-5, the CDR3 gives the full variable domain: EPEVTQTPSHQVTQMGQEVILRCVPISNHLYFYWYRQILGQKVEFLVSFYNNEISEKSEIFDDQFSVERPDGSNFTLKIRSTKLEDSAMYFCASMSGTGDQPQHFGDGTRLSIL.

The chain is built from TRBV28 and TRBJ1-5; D is unresolved. Trimming pared 4 bases from V and 5 bases from J, leaving 12 bases between. The CDR3 is 14 amino acids. CDR1 MDHEN and CDR2 SYDVKM come from the germline V gene. In DNA form, the CDR3 reads TGTGCCAGCAGTTCCAGGAAATGGGATCAGCCCCAGCATTTT. This translates into CASSSRKWDQPQHF.

This sequence joins TRBV5-1 and TRBJ1-1; 11 positions agree with TRBD1. The CDR3 runs to 14 residues. Germline V gene data show CDR1 as SGHRS and CDR2 as YFSETQ. Trimming took 7 bases from V and 1 from J; bases not matched to a gene: 3. CDR3 sequence (DNA): TGCGCCAGCCGGACAGGGGGCTCGAACACTGAAGCTTTCTTT. Its protein product is CASRTGGSNTEAFF.

The V call is TRBV2, the J call TRBJ2-7; 8 bases line up with TRBD2. The CDR3 extends over 14 amino acids. Trimming took 6 bases from V and 3 from J; bases not matched to a gene: 7. Germline V lookup: CDR1 SNHLY, CDR2 FYNNEI. This CDR3 is CASSGTRGVYEQYF. CDR3 nucleotide sequence: TGTGCCAGCAGCGGGACTAGGGGGGTCTACGAGCAGTACTTC.

This sequence joins TRBV7-9 and TRBJ2-2, with 7 bases identical to TRBD1. CDR3 length: 16 residues. V dropped 2 bases and J dropped 0; count of bases not matched to a gene: 3. From germline, CDR1 is SEHNR and CDR2 FQNEAQ (reference sequence). CDR3 residues: CASSLLQGSNTGELFF. DNA of the CDR3: TGTGCCAGCAGCTTACTACAGGGGTCGAACACCGGGGAGCTGTTTTTT. The full variable domain, in which reference TRBV7-9 and TRBJ2-2 provide the parts outside the CDR3, is DTGVSQNPRHKITKRGQNVTFRCDPISEHNRLYWYRQTLGQGPEFLTYFQNEAQLEKSRLLSDRFSAERPKGSFSTLEIQRTEQGDSAMYLCASSLLQGSNTGELFFGEGSRLTVL.

CDR3 in DNA: TGTGCCAGCAGTTTTGTAGCGGGAGGGCTCAGCACAGATACGCAGTATTTT. This encodes CASSFVAGGLSTDTQYF. V gene TRBV27 combines with J gene TRBJ2-3; TRBD2 matches 11 bases. The CDR3 is 17 residues long. V shed 3 bases and J 0 bases; nucleotides not matched to a gene: 5. CDR1 and CDR2 from the germline V gene are MNHEY and SMNVEV (reference sequence).

V gene TRBV29-1 combines with J gene TRBJ2-3, with 13 bases identical to TRBD2. The V gene's germline CDR1 is SQVTM and CDR2 ANQGSEA. The V segment lost 3 bases and the J segment 3 bases; nucleotides outside the gene matches: 6. The CDR3 length is 16 residues. CDR3 sequence (DNA): TGCAGCGTTGAGGTTGGGACTAGCGGGATTACAGATACGCAGTATTTT. Protein product: CSVEVGTSGITDTQYF.

The J gene is TRBJ2-1, the V gene TRBV6-1; 9 bases are shared with TRBD2. With V trimmed by 5 bases and J by 7 bases, 9 bases remained unmatched. The CDR3 is 15 residues long. Germline CDR1 is MNHNS and CDR2 is SASEGT. The CDR3 DNA is TGTGCCAGCAGTCAGGGGACTAGCATGGGGAATGAGCAGTTCTTC. This gives the protein CASSQGTSMGNEQFF.

The rearrangement links TRBV9 to TRBJ1-2; TRBD1 matches at 7 bases. The CDR3 is 12 residues long. CDR1 SGDLS and CDR2 YYNGEE come from the germline V gene. With 6 bases clipped from V and 7 bases from J, the junction kept 6 bases outside the gene matches. CDR3 coding DNA: TGTGCCAGCAAGGGGGCTTCGAGTGGCTACACCTTC. It specifies CASKGASSGYTF.

The V and J genes are TRBV4-1 and TRBJ2-7; TRBD2 matches at 10 bases. V shed 2 bases and J 4 bases; nucleotides not matched to a gene: 14. Germline lookup yields CDR1 MGHRA and CDR2 YSYEKL. The CDR3 consists of 18 residues. This chain's CDR3 is CASSQPMRFGTSEYEQYF. CDR3 DNA sequence: TGCGCCAGCAGCCAACCTATGCGGTTCGGGACTAGCGAATACGAGCAGTACTTC.

This chain links TRBV7-9 with TRBJ2-1, with TRBD2 identical over 7 bases. The CDR3 loop spans 15 amino acids. Germline CDR1 reads SEHNR; CDR2 reads FQNEAQ (reference sequence). Trimming at V came to 6 bases and at J to 0 bases, leaving 5 bases not matched to a gene. The CDR3 coding sequence is TGTGCCAGCAGTGGGGAGGGTAGCTCCTACAATGAGCAGTTCTTC. It codes for CASSGEGSSYNEQFF.

This clone was found a few times. The chain has TRBV19 and TRBJ1-4, with D unresolved. Germline CDR1 reads LNHDA; CDR2 reads SQIVND (reference sequence). This CDR3 has 13 residues. Trimming removed 6 bases from V and 7 bases from J, with 12 bases in between. CDR3 sequence: CASRRENGEKLFF. In DNA, the CDR3 is TGTGCCAGTAGGCGAGAGAACGGTGAAAAACTGTTTTTT.

This chain joins TRBV5-4 and TRBJ1-2; 7 bases agree with TRBD1. The CDR3 consists of 14 residues. The V and J ends lost 0 bases and 4 bases, in that order; junction bases with no gene match: 3. Germline assignment: CDR1 SGHNT and CDR2 YYREEE (reference sequence). CDR3 nucleotides: TGTGCCAGCAGCTTGGGACAGGGAGTCTATGGCTACACCTTC. Protein sequence: CASSLGQGVYGYTF.

The chain couples TRBV7-9 to TRBJ2-7, with TRBD1 matching 7 bases. This CDR3 is built from 15 residues. After removal of 4 bases from V and 4 bases from J, the junction contained 10 bases not matched to a gene. CDR1 is SEHNR and CDR2 is FQNEAQ in the germline V gene (reference sequence). CDR3 loop: CASSSPETGLYEQYF. The CDR3 DNA reads as TGTGCCAGCAGCTCCCCAGAGACAGGGTTATACGAGCAGTACTTC.

In DNA form, the CDR3 reads TGCGCCAGCAGCCAATACGGGGGACAGGGGGGAGAGACCCAGTACTTC. It yields the protein CASSQYGGQGGETQYF. The chain employs TRBV4-1 and TRBJ2-5; TRBD1 matches at 11 bases. Germline CDR1 and CDR2: MGHRA and YSYEKL. The CDR3 loop spans 16 amino acids. Losses at the gene ends were 2 bases for V and 4 bases for J; bases not matched to a gene: 6.

The gene calls are TRBV27 and TRBJ1-1; 9 bases line up with TRBD1. With V trimmed by 5 bases and J by 1 base, 8 bases remained unmatched. CDR3 length: 16 residues. The V gene's germline CDR1 is MNHEY and CDR2 SMNVEV (reference sequence). The CDR3 bases are TGTGCCAGCAGTCGATTGGACAGGGGCCAGAACACTGAAGCTTTCTTT. As protein: CASSRLDRGQNTEAFF.

This clone was counted once. CDR3 loop: CASSLAMGMNTEAFF. Written as DNA, the CDR3 is TGTGCCAGCAGCTTGGCCATGGGCATGAACACTGAAGCTTTCTTT. This chain joins TRBV5-4 and TRBJ1-1; D not certain. CDR3 length: 15 amino acids. The germline gives CDR1 SGHNT, CDR2 YYREEE (reference sequence). Between the trimmed V and J ends, which lost 0 bases and 0 bases, there was a span of 9 bases.

V gene TRBV10-3 combines with J gene TRBJ2-1; D is perhaps TRBD2 (5 bases). The CDR3 runs to 13 residues. The V gene lost 6 bases and the J gene lost 8 bases, with 14 bases spanning the gap. Germline V gene lookup returns CDR1 ENHRY and CDR2 SYGVKD. CDR3 amino acids: CAISIGVGDEQFF. The CDR3 DNA reads TGTGCCATCAGCATCGGGGTTGGGGATGAGCAGTTCTTC.